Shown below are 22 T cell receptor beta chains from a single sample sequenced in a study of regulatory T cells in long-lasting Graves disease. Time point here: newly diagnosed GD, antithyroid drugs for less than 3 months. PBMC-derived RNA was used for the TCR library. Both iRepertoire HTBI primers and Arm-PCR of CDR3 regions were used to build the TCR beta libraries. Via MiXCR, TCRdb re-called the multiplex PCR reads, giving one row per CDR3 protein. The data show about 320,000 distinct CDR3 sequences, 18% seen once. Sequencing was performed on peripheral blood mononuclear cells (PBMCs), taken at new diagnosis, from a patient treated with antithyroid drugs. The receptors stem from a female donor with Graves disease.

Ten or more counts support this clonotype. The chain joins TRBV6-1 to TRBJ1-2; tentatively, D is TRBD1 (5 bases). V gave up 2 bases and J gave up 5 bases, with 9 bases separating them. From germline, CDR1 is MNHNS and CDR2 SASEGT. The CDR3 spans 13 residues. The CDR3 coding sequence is TGTGCCAGCAGTGAAAGACAGACATATGGCTACACCTTC. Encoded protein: CASSERQTYGYTF.

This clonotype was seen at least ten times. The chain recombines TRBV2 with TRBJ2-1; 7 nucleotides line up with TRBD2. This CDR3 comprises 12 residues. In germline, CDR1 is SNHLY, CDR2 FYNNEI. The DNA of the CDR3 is TGTGCGAGCGGGACGGATTACAATGAGCAGTTCTTC. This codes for CASGTDYNEQFF.

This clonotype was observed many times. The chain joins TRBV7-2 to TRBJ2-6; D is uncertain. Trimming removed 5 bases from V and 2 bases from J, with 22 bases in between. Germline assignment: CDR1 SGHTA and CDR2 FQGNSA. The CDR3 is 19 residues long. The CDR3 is CASSLLGPRSYAGANVLTF. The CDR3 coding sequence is TGTGCCAGCAGCCTCTTAGGGCCTAGAAGCTACGCTGGGGCCAACGTCCTGACTTTC. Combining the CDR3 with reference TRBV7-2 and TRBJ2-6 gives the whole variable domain GAGVSQSPSNKVTEKGKDVELRCDPISGHTALYWYRQSLGQGLEFLIYFQGNSAPDKSGLPSDRFSAERTGGSVSTLTIQRTQQEDSAVYLCASSLLGPRSYAGANVLTFGAGSRLTVL.

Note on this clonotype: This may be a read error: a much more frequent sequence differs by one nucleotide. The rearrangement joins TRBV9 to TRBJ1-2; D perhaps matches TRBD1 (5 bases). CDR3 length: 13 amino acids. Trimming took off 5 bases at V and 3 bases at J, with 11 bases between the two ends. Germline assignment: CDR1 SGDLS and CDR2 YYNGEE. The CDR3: CASSARDDYGYTF. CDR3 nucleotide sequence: TGTGCCAGCAGTGCCCGGGACGACTATGGCTACACCTTC. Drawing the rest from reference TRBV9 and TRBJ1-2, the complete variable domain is DSGVTQTPKHLITATGQRVTLRCSPRSGDLSVYWYQQSLDQGLQFLIQYYNGEERAKGNILERFSAQQFPDLHSELNLSSLELGDSALYFCASSARDDYGYTFGSGTRLTVV.

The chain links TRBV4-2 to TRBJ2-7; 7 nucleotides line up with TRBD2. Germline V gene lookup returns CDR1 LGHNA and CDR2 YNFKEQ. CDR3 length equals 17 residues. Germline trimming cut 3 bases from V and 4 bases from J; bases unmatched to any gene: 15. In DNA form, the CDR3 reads TGTGCCAGCAGCCAGACCGGAGGGCGGGACTACATATACGAGCAGTACTTC. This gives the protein CASSQTGGRDYIYEQYF.

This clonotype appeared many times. The CDR3 spells CASSMGGRSITSYEQYF. DNA for the CDR3: TGTGCCAGTAGTATGGGAGGCCGATCAATTACTTCCTACGAGCAGTACTTC. The chain combines TRBV19 with TRBJ2-7, with D possibly matching TRBD2 (6 bases). The CDR3 covers 17 residues. V was pared by 3 bases and J by 1 base, with 19 bases between. Germline assignment: CDR1 LNHDA and CDR2 SQIVND (reference sequence). The variable domain in full, completed from reference TRBV19 and TRBJ2-7, reads DGGITQSPKYLFRKEGQNVTLSCEQNLNHDAMYWYRQDPGQGLRLIYYSQIVNDFQKGDIAEGYSVSREKKESFPLTVTSAQKNPTAFYLCASSMGGRSITSYEQYFGPGTRLTVT.

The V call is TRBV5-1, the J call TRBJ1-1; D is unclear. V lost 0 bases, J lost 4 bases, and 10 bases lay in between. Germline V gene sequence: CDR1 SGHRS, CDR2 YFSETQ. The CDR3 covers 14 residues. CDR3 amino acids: CASSLVTGSTEAFF. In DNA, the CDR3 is TGCGCCAGCAGCTTGGTCACGGGGAGCACTGAAGCTTTCTTT.

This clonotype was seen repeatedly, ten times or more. The DNA of the CDR3 is TGTGCCAGCAGTGAATGGATGGAGACCCAGTACTTC. Translation gives CASSEWMETQYF. The V call is TRBV25-1, the J call TRBJ2-5, with unresolved D. Per the germline V gene, CDR1 is MGHDK and CDR2 is SYGVNS. V gave up 1 base and J gave up 5 bases, with 5 bases separating them. The CDR3 runs to 12 residues.

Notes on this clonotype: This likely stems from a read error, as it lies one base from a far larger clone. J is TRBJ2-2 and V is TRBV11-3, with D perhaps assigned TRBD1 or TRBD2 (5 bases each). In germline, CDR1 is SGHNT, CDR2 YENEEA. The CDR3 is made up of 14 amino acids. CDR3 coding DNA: TGTGCCAGCAGCTCGGGACCAACCACCGGGGAGCTGTCTTTT. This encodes CASSSGPTTGELSF.

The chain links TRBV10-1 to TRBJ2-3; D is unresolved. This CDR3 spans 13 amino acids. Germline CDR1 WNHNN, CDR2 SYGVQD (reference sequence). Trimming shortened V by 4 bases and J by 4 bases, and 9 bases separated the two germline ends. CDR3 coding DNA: TGCGCCAGCAGTGGGTTTGAGGCAGATACGCAGTATTTT. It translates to CASSGFEADTQYF.

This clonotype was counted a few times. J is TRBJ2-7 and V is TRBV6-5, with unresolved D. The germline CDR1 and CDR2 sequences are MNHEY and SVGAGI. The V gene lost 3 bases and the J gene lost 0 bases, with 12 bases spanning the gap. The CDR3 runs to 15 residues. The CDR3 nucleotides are TGTGCCAGCAGTTATGGGATGAGGAGCTCCTACGAGCAGTACTTC. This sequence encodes CASSYGMRSSYEQYF.

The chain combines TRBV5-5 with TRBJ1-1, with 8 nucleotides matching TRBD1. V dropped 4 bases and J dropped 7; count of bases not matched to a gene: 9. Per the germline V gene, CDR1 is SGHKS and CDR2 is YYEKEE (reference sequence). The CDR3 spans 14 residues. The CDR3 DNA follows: TGTGCCAGCAGCCGGGGACAGGCGGAGGATGAAGCTTTCTTT. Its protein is CASSRGQAEDEAFF.

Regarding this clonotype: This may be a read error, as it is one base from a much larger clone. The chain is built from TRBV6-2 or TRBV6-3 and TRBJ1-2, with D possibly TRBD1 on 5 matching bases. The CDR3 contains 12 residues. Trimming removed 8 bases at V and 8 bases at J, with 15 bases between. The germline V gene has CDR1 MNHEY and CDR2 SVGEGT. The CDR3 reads CASSRLGHGYTF. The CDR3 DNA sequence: TGTGCCAGCTCCCGTTTGGGGCACGGCTACACCTTC.

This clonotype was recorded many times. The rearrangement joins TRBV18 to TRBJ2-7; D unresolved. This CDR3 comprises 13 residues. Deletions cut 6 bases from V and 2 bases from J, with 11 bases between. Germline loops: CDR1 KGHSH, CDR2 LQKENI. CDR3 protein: CASSQDAAYEQYF. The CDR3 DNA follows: TGTGCCAGCTCCCAGGACGCGGCCTACGAGCAGTACTTC. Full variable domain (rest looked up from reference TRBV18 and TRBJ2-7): NAGVMQNPRHLVRRRGQEARLRCSPMKGHSHVYWYRQLPEEGLKFMVYLQKENIIDESGMPKERFSAEFPKEGPSILRIQQVVRGDSAAYFCASSQDAAYEQYFGPGTRLTVT.

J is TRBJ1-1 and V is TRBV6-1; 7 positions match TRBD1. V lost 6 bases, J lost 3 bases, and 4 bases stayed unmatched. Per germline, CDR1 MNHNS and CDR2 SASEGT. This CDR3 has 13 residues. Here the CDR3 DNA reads TGTGCCAGCAGGAGGGGGCTGGACACTGAAGCTTTCTTT. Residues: CASRRGLDTEAFF.

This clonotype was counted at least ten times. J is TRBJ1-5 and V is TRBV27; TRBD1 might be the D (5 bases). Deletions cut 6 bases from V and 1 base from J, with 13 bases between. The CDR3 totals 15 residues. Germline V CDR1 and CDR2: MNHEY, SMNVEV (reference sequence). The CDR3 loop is CASRSTRDSNQPQHF. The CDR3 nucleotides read TGTGCCAGCAGGTCCACCCGGGACAGCAATCAGCCCCAGCATTTT.

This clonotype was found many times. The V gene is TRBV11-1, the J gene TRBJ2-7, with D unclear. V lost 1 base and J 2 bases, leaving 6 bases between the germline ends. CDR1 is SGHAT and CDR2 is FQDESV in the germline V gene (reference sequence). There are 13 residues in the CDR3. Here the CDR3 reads CASSLESAYEQYF. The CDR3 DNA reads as TGTGCCAGCAGCTTAGAATCTGCCTACGAGCAGTACTTC.

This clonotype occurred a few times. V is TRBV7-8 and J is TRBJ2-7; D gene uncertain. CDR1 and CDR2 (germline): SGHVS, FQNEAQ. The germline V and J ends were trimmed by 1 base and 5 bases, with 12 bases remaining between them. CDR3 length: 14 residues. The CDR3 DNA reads TGTGCCAGCAGCTTAGGTCCCAACTGGAACGAGCAGTACTTC. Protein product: CASSLGPNWNEQYF.

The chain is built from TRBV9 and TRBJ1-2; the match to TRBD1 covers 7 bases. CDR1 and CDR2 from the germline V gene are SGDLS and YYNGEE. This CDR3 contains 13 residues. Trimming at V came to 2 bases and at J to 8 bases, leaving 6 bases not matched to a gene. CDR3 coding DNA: TGTGCCAGCAGCGTCGGGCAGGGGGACGGCTACACCTTC. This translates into CASSVGQGDGYTF.

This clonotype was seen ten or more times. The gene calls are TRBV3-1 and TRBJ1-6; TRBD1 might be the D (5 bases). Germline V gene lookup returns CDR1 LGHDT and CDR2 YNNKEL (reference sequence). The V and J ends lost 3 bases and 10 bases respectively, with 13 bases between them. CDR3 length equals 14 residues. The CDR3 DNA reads TGTGCCAGCAGCCAGACCGGGACGGGCTCACCCCTCCACTTT. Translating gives CASSQTGTGSPLHF. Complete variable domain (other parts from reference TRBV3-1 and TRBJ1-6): DTAVSQTPKYLVTQMGNDKSIKCEQNLGHDTMYWYKQDSKKFLKIMFSYNNKELIINETVPNRFSPKSPDKAHLNLHINSLELGDSAVYFCASSQTGTGSPLHFGNGTRLTVT.

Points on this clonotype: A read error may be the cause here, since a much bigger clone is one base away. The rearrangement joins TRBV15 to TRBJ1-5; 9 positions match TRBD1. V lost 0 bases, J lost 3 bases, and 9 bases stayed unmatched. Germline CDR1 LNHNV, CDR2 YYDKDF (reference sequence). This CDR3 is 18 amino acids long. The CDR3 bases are TGTGCCACCAGCAGAGACCCGGGACAGGGTGGGGACAATCAGCCCCAGCATTTT. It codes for CATSRDPGQGGDNQPQHF.

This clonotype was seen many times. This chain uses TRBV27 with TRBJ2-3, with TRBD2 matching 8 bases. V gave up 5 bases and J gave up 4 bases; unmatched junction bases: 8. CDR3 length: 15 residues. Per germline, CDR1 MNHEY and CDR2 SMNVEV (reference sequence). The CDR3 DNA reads TGTGCCAGCAGTGTTGATAGCGGGAAGGCAGATACGCAGTATTTT. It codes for CASSVDSGKADTQYF.